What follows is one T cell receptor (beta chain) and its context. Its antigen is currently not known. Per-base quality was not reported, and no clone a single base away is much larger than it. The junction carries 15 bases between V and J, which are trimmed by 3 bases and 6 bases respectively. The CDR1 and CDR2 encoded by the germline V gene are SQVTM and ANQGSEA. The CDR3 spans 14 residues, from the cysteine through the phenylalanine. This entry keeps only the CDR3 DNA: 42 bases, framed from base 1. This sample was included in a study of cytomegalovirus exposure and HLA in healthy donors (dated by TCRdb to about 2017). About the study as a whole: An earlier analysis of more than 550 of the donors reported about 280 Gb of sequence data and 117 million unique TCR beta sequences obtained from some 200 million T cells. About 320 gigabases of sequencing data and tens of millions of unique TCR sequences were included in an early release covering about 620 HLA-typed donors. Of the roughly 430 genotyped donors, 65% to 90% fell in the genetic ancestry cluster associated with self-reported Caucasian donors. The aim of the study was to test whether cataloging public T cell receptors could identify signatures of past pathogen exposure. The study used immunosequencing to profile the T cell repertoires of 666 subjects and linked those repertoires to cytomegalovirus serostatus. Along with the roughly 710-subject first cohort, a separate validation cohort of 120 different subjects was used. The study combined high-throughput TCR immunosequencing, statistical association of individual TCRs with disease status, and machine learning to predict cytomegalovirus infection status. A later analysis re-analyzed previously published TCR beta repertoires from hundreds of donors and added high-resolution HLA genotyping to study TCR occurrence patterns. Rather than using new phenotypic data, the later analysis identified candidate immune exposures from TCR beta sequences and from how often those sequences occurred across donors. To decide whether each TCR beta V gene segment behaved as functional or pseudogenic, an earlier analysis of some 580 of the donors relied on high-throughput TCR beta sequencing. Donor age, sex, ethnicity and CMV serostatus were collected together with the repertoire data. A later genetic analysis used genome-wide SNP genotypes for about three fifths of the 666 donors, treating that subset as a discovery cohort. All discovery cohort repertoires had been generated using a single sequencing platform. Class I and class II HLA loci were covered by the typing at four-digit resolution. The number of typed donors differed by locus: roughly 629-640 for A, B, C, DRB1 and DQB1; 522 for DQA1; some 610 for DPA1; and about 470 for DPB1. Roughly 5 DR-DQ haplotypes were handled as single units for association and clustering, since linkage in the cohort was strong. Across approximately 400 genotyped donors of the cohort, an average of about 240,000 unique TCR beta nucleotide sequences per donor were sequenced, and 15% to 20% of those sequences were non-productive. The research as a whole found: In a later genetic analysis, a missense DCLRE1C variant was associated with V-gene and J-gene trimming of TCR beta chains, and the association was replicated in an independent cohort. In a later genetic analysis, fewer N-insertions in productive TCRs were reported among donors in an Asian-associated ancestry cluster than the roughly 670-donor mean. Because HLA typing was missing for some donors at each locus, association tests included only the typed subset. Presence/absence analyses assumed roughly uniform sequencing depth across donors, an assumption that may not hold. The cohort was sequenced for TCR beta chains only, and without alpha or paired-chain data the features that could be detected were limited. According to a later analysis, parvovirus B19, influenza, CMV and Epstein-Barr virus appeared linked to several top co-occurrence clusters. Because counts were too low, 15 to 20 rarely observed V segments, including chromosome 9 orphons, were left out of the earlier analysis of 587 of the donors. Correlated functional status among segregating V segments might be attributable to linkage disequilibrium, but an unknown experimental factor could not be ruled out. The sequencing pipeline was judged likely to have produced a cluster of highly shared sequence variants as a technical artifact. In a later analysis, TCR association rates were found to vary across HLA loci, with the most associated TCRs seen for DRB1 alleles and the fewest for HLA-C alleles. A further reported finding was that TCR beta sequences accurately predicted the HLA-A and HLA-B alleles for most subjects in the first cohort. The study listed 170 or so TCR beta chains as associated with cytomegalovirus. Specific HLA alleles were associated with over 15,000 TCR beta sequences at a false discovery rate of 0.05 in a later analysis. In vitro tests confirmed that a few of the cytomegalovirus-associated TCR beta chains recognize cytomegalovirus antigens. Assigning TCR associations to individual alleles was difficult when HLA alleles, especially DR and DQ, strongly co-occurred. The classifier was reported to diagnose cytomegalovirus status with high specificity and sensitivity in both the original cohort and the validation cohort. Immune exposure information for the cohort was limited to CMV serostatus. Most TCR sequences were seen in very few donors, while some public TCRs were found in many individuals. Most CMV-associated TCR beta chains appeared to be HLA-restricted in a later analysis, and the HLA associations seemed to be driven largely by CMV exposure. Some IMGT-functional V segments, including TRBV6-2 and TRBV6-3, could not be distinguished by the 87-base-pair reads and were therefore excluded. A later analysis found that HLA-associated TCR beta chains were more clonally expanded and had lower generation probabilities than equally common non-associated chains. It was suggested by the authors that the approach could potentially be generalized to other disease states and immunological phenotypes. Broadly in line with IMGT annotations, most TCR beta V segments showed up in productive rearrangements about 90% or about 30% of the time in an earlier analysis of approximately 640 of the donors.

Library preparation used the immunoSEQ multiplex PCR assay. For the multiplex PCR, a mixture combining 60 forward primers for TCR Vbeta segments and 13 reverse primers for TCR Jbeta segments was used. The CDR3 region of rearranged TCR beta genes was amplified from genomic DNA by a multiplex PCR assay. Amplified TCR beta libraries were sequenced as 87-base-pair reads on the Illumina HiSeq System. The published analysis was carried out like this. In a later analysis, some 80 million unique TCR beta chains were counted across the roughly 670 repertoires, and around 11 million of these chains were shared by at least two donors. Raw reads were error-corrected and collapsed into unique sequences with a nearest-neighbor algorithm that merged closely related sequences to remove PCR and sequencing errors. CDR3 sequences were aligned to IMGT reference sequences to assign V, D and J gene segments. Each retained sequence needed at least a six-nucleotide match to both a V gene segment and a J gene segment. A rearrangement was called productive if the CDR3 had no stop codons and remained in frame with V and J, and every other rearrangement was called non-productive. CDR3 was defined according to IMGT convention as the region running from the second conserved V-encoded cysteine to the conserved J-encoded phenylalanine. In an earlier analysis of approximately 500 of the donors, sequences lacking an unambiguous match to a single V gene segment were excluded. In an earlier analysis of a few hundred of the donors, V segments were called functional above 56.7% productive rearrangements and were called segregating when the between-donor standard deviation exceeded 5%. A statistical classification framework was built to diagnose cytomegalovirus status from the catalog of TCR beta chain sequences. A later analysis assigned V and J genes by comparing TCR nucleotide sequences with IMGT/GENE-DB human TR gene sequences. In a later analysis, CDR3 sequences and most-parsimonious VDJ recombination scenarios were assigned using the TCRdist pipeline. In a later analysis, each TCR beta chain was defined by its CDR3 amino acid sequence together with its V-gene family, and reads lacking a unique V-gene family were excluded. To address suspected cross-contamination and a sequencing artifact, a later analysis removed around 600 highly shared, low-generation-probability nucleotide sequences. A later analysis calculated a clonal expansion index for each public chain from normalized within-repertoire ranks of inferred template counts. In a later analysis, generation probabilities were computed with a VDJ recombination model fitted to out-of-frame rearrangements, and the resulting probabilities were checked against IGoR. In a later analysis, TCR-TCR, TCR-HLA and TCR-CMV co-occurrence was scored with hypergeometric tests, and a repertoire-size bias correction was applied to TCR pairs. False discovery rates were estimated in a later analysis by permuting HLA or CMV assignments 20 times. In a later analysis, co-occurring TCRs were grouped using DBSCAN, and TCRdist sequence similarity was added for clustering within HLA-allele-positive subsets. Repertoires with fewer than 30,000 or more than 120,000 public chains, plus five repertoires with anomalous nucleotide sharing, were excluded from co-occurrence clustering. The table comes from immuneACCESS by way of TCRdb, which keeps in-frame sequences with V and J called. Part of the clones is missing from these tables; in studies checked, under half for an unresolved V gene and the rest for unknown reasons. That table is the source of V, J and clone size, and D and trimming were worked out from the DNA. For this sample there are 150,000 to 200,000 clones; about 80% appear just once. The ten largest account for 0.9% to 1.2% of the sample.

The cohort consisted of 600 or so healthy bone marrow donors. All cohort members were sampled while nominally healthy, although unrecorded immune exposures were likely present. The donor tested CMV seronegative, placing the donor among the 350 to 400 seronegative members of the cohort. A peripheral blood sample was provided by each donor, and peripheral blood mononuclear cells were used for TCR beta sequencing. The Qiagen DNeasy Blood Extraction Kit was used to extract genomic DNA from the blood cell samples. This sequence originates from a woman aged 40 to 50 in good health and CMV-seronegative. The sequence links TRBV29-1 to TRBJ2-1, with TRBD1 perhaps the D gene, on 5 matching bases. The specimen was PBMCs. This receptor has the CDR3 CSVDPQGRVNEQFF. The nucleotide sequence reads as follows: TGCAGCGTTGATCCCCAGGGTCGGGTCAATGAGCAGTTCTTC.